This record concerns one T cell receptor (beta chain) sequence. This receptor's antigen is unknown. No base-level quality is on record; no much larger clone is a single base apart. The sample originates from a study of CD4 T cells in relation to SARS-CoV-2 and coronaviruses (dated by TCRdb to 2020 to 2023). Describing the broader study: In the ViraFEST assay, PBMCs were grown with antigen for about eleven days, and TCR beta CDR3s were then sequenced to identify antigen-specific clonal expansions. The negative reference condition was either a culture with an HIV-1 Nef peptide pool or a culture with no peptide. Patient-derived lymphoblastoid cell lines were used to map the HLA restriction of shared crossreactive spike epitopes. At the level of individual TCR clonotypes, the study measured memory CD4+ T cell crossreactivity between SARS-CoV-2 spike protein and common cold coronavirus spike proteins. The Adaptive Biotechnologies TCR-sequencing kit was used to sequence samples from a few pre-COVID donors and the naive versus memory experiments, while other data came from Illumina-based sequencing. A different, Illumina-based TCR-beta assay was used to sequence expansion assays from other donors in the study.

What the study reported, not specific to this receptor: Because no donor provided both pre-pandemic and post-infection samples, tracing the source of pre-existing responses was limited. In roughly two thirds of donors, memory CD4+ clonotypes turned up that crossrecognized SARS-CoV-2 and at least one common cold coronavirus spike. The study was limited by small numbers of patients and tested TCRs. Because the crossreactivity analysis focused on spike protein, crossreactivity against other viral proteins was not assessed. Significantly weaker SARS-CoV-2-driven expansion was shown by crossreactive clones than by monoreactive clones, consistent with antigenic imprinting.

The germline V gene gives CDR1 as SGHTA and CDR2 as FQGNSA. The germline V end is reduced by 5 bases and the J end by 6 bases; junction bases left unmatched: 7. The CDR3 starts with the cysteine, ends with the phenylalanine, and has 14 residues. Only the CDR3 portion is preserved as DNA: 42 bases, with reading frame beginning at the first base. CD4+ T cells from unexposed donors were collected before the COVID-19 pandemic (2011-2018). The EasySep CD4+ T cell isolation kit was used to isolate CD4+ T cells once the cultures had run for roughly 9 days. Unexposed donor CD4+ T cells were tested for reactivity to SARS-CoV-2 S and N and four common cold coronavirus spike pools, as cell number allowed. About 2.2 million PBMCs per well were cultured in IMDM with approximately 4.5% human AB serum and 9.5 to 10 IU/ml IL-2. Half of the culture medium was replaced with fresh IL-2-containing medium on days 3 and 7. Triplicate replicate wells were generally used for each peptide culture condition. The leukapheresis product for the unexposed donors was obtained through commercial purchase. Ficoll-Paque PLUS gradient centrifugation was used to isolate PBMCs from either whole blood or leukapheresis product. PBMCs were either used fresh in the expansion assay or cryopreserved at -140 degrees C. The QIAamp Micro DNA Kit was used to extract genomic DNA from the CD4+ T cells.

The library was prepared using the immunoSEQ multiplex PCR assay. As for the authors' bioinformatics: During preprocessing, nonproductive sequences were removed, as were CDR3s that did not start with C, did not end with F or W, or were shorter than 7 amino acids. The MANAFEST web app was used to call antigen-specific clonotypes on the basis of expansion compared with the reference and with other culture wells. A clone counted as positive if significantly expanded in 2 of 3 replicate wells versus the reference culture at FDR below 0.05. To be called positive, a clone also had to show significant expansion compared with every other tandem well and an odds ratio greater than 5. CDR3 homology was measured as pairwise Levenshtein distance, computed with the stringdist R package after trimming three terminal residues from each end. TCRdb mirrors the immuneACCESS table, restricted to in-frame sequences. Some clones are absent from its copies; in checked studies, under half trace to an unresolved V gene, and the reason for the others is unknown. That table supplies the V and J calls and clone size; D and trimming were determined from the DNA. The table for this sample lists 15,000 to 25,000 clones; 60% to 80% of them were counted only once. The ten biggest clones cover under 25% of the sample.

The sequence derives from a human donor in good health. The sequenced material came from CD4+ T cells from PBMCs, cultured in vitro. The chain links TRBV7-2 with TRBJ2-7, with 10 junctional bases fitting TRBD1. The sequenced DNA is TGTGCCAGCAGCGCCCGACAGGGGGCGGTCGAGCAGTACTTC. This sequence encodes CASSARQGAVEQYF.